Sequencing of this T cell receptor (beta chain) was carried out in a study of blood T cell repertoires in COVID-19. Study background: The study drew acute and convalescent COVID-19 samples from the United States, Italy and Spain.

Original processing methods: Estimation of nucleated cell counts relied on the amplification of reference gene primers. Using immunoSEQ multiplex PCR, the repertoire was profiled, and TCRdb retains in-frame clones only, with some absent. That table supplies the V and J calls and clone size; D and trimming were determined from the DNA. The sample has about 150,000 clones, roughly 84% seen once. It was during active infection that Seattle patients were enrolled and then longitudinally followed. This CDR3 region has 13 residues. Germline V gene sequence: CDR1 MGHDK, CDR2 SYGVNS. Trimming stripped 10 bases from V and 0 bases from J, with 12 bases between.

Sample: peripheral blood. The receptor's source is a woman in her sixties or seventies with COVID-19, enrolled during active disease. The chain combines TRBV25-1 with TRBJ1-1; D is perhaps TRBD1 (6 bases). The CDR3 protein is CATAGEMNTEAFF. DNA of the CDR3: TGTGCCACCGCAGGGGAGATGAACACTGAAGCTTTCTTT. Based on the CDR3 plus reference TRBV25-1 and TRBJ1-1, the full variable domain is EADIYQTPRYLVIGTGKKITLECSQTMGHDKMYWYQQDPGMELHLIHYSYGVNSTEKGDLSSESTVSRIRTEHFPLTLESARPSHTSQYLCATAGEMNTEAFFGQGTRLTVV.